This T cell receptor beta chain was sequenced in a study of T cell responses to AZD1222 COVID-19 vaccine. Study in general: Analysis merged second doses at about 4 or about 12 weeks.

Study-level findings and limits: Only six or seven AZD1222 recipients tested seropositive at baseline. Spike-specific TCR depth and breadth grew after two AZD1222 doses.

On this clone: Antigen: not known.

Germline values: CDR1 SEHNR, CDR2 FQNEAQ (reference sequence). This CDR3 has 15 amino acids. V lost 1 base and J lost 2; bases outside the gene matches: 2. Assay: immunoSEQ multiplex PCR; the TCRdb copy retains only in-frame clones and omits some. Of about 130,000 clones in the sample, roughly nine tenths were seen once. This receptor was identified in an adult in good health. The rearrangement uses TRBV7-9 and TRBJ1-5; 7 bases match TRBD1. The sample consisted of peripheral blood, taken on day 0 of AZD1222 vaccination. CDR3 in amino acids: CASSLGGGGNQPQHF. Written as DNA, the CDR3 is TGTGCCAGCAGCTTAGGAGGGGGCGGCAATCAGCCCCAGCATTTT.